This T cell receptor (beta chain) was sequenced for a study of a mutant IDH1 vaccine in newly diagnosed glioma. Time point meaning: baseline, week 1 (first vaccination visit). Specified treatment: pre-vaccination baseline after standard-of-care therapy. Some clones are missing from TCRdb's copy, which holds only in-frame ones; the method was immunoSEQ multiplex PCR. The table lists roughly 84,000 clones, roughly 80% of them singletons, with around 5.2% in the top ten. Trimming shortened V by 1 base and J by 2 bases, and 0 bases separated the two germline ends. The CDR3 extends over 11 amino acids. Germline CDR1 is SGHNT and CDR2 is YYREEE (reference sequence). This clone was picked up many times. At the DNA level, this CDR3 is encoded by other sequences in the same sample as well.

The specimen comprised PBMCs, sampled from a glioma patient treated with radiotherapy, temozolomide or both. This sequence joins TRBV5-4 and TRBJ1-1; D call uncertain. The TCR was taken from a man aged 40-49 years with glioma. Some clones in this sample may be carry-over from other donors' samples. The CDR3 bases are TGTGCCAGCAGCTTGAACACTGAAGCTTTCTTT. Amino acid sequence: CASSLNTEAFF.